This T cell receptor beta chain derives from a study of blood T cell repertoires in COVID-19. The table lists this clone with a few counts. V trimming: 5 bases; J trimming: 2 bases; junction bases outside the gene matches: 7. The CDR3 loop spans 15 amino acids. CDR1 and CDR2 from the germline V gene are SGHAT and FQNNGV. Clones were read by immunoSEQ multiplex PCR, and TCRdb kept only the in-frame ones, dropping some. The sample includes around 100,000 clones, 80% of them seen just once. The sequencing sample was made of peripheral blood. This clonotype was sampled from a woman aged 70-85 years with acute or convalescent COVID-19. The chain uses TRBV11-2 and TRBJ2-3, with TRBD1 identical over 7 bases. CDR3: CASSPGGRLTDTQYF. The CDR3 DNA is TGTGCCAGCAGCCCAGGGGGACGGCTCACAGATACGCAGTATTTT.